Presented here are 20 T cell receptor beta chains from one specimen sequenced in a study of spatial heterogeneity in lung cancer (dated by TCRdb to about 2019). General findings and caveats noted by the study authors: The tumor nonsynonymous mutation count correlated with the number of expanded alpha and beta TCRs within the tumor.

Explained via the paper, the time point label denotes: sample taken at primary tumor resection. Library preparation was by 5' RACE. Sequencing was carried out with a NextSeq 500. Clones were called with MiXCR by TCRdb after fastp trimmed the public reads at Q25, and only in-frame beta chains were retained. Every entry covers one CDR3 protein and lists the most common genes and DNA from its rows. For this sample there are approximately 1,000 distinct CDR3 sequences; about 4% appear just once. The biggest ten clones account for more than 30% of the sample. Antigen specificity for these receptors is unknown. This specimen consisted of lung tumor tissue, obtained at surgery. The receptors derive from a male donor with early-stage non-small cell lung cancer.

This clonotype occurred a few times. V is TRBV12-3 or TRBV12-4 and J is TRBJ1-1; D is unresolved. Trimming took 5 bases from V and 7 from J, leaving 11 bases between them. The CDR3 has 12 amino acids. CDR3 region: CASSPRLGEAFF. CDR3 nucleotides: TGTGCCAGCAGTCCCCGACTCGGTGAAGCTTTCTTT.

CDR3 in amino acids: CATSREKSSFGTSGYNEQFF. DNA of the CDR3: TGTGCCACCAGCAGAGAAAAATCGTCTTTCGGGACTAGCGGCTACAATGAGCAGTTCTTC. The chain uses TRBV15 and TRBJ2-1; TRBD2 aligns across 11 bases. The germline V gene has CDR1 LNHNV and CDR2 YYDKDF (reference sequence). This CDR3 is 20 amino acids long. V trimming: 0 bases; J trimming: 3 bases; junction bases outside the gene matches: 13.

In this sample, this clonotype turned up once. The conserved phenylalanine or tryptophan normally closing the CDR3 is absent here, so this likely arose from a read error. V usage is TRBV7-2 and J usage is TRBJ1-2; D not certain. In germline, CDR1 is SGHTA, CDR2 FQGNSA. This CDR3 spans 11 amino acids. DNA for the CDR3: TGTGCCAGCCGGGCAGAGCATGGGTACACCTCC. Residues: CASRAEHGYTS.

This clonotype qualifies as medium-sized. The chain has TRBV7-9 and TRBJ2-5; 8 bases are shared with TRBD1. Trimming at V came to 5 bases and at J to 4 bases, leaving 18 bases not matched to a gene. This CDR3 has 18 amino acids. Germline V CDR1 and CDR2: SEHNR, FQNEAQ (reference sequence). For the CDR3, the DNA is TGTGCCAGCAGCCCCACGGCAGGGGGCTATGTGGACGGAGAGACCCAGTACTTC. Translating it yields CASSPTAGGYVDGETQYF. The entire variable domain, with the rest obtained from reference TRBV7-9 and TRBJ2-5, is as follows: DTGVSQNPRHKITKRGQNVTFRCDPISEHNRLYWYRQTLGQGPEFLTYFQNEAQLEKSRLLSDRFSAERPKGSFSTLEIQRTEQGDSAMYLCASSPTAGGYVDGETQYFGPGTRLLVL.

V and J are TRBV21-1 and TRBJ1-5; the table's D gene call, TRBD1, was not cross checked with the DNA. TRBV21-1 is a pseudogene locus. There are 13 residues in the CDR3. This CDR3 reads CASRHRGCQPQHF. CDR3 bases: TGTGCCAGCCGACACCGGGGTTGTCAGCCCCAGCATTTT.

By its share, this clonotype is large (0.1 to 1%). The V call is TRBV5-1, the J call TRBJ1-2, with 7 bases lining up with TRBD1. The J segment lost 6 bases and the V segment lost 1 base, leaving 6 bases of the junction unmatched. CDR3 length: 14 residues. The germline CDR1 and CDR2 sequences are SGHRS and YFSETQ. DNA of the CDR3: TGCGCCAGCAGCTTGACAGGGGAACGGGATGGCTACACCTTC. It yields the protein CASSLTGERDGYTF.

This clonotype is labeled large. The V and J genes are TRBV28 and TRBJ1-3; no definite D call. Trimming removed 3 bases at V and 1 base at J, with 10 bases between. The germline V gene has CDR1 MDHEN and CDR2 SYDVKM. CDR3 length: 15 amino acids. The CDR3 DNA is TGTGCCAGCAGTTTCAGAGAACAATCTGGAAACACCATATATTTT. Its protein is CASSFREQSGNTIYF.

The chain combines TRBV20-1 with TRBJ2-6; D uncertain. CDR1 is DFQATT, CDR2 SNEGSKA, per germline (reference sequence). This CDR3 has 19 residues. V was cut by 2 bases and J by 4 bases, with 24 bases left in between. The CDR3 DNA follows: TGCAGTGCTAGACCCGCGTTGGCCACAAGCAAGTCCGGGGCCAACGTCCTGACTTTC. Amino acid sequence: CSARPALATSKSGANVLTF.

Many counts were recorded for this clonotype. The chain couples TRBV20-1 to TRBJ2-3, with D possibly called TRBD1 or TRBD2 (5 bases each). CDR1 DFQATT and CDR2 SNEGSKA come from the germline V gene (reference sequence). Deletions cut 4 bases from V and 2 bases from J, with 10 bases between. This CDR3 is built from 13 residues. The CDR3 sequence is CSAIAGTTDTQYF. CDR3 DNA: TGCAGTGCTATCGCAGGGACCACAGATACGCAGTATTTT.

This clonotype appeared many times. The rearrangement uses TRBV12-5 and TRBJ2-3, with 8 positions matching TRBD2. The CDR3 runs to 16 residues. Germline lookup yields CDR1 LGHNT and CDR2 FRNRAP. J was trimmed by 1 base and V by 7 bases; bases with no gene match: 10. The CDR3 loop is CASVEGSLAGTDTQYF. In DNA form, the CDR3 reads TGTGCTAGTGTCGAGGGGTCACTAGCGGGCACAGATACGCAGTATTTT.

By share, this clonotype counts as medium-sized (0.01 to 0.1%). DNA for the CDR3: TGTGCCAGCAGTTTAGGCAGCTTTGAGACCCAGTACTTC. This codes for CASSLGSFETQYF. The V call is TRBV12-3 or TRBV12-4, the J call TRBJ2-5; D is uncertain. The CDR3 covers 13 residues. V was cut by 1 base and J by 5 bases, with 8 bases left in between.

By share of the sample, this clonotype is medium-sized (0.01 to 0.1%). CDR3 sequence reads: CSARDRGDGEAFF. In DNA form, the CDR3 reads TGCAGTGCTAGAGATCGAGGGGATGGTGAAGCTTTCTTT. The rearrangement uses TRBV20-1 and TRBJ1-1, with a weak D call TRBD1 (5 bases). Deletions cut 0 bases from V and 7 bases from J, with 12 bases between. This CDR3 region has 13 residues. Germline CDR1 DFQATT, CDR2 SNEGSKA (reference sequence).

This clonotype was counted at least ten times. V and J are TRBV7-2 and TRBJ2-3, with D perhaps matching TRBD2 (5 bases). The V gene's germline CDR1 is SGHTA and CDR2 FQGNSA. V was shortened by 2 bases and J by 7 bases, with 13 bases between the two germline ends. The length of the CDR3 is 14 residues. The CDR3 nucleotides read TGTGCCAGCAGCTTAAATCGGGATCGGTATACGCAGTATTTT. As protein: CASSLNRDRYTQYF.

This clonotype ranks as large. The J gene is TRBJ2-1, the V gene TRBV20-1; TRBD2 matches at 9 bases. The CDR3 spans 16 residues. The ends lost 1 base at V and 8 bases at J; junction bases unmatched: 12. The germline CDR1 and CDR2 sequences are DFQATT and SNEGSKA (reference sequence). The CDR3 protein is CSARGSSGRGRHEQFF. In DNA form, the CDR3 reads TGCAGTGCTAGAGGCAGTAGCGGGAGAGGGAGGCATGAGCAGTTCTTC.

This clonotype is medium-sized (0.01 to 0.1%) within its sample. The J gene is TRBJ1-4, the V gene TRBV7-9; D remains ambiguous. CDR1 and CDR2 (germline): SEHNR, FQNEAQ (reference sequence). This CDR3 spans 13 amino acids. The germline V and J ends were trimmed by 8 bases and 3 bases, with 10 bases remaining between them. The CDR3 loop reads CASPETSNEKLFF. CDR3 nucleotide sequence: TGTGCCAGCCCAGAGACATCTAATGAAAAACTGTTTTTT. The variable domain in full, completed from reference TRBV7-9 and TRBJ1-4, reads DTGVSQNPRHKITKRGQNVTFRCDPISEHNRLYWYRQTLGQGPEFLTYFQNEAQLEKSRLLSDRFSAERPKGSFSTLEIQRTEQGDSAMYLCASPETSNEKLFFGSGTQLSVL.

This clonotype ranks as medium-sized. V gene TRBV25-1 combines with J gene TRBJ1-5; D ambiguous. The CDR3 spans 12 residues. Between the trimmed V and J ends, which lost 3 bases and 6 bases, there was a span of 6 bases. Germline V gives CDR1 MGHDK, CDR2 SYGVNS. The CDR3 loop is CASSDTGQPQHF. CDR3 DNA sequence: TGTGCCAGCAGTGATACGGGTCAGCCCCAGCATTTT.

Many counts were recorded for this clonotype. This sequence joins TRBV20-1 and TRBJ1-4; no clear D. The CDR3 contains 11 residues. Germline V gene data show CDR1 as DFQATT and CDR2 as SNEGSKA (reference sequence). V gave up 3 bases and J gave up 4 bases, with 3 bases separating them. The CDR3 loop is CSARGNEKLFF. CDR3 bases: TGCAGTGCTAGGGGTAATGAAAAACTGTTTTTT.

In its sample, this clonotype was seen many times. The chain has TRBV20-1 and TRBJ2-2, with D possibly being TRBD2 (5 bases). The CDR3 has 12 amino acids. V lost 5 bases and J 6 bases, leaving 10 bases between the germline ends. Germline CDR1 is DFQATT and CDR2 is SNEGSKA (reference sequence). The CDR3 DNA reads as TGCAGTGCTCAACTAGTCCCCGGGGAGCTGTTTTTT. It translates to CSAQLVPGELFF.

By share, this clonotype counts as medium-sized (0.01 to 0.1%). V and J are TRBV5-4 and TRBJ1-2, with 7 bases matching TRBD1. The V and J ends lost 4 bases and 6 bases, in that order; junction bases with no gene match: 3. The CDR3 contains 12 residues. CDR1 is SGHNT and CDR2 is YYREEE in the germline V gene (reference sequence). The CDR3 protein is CASSRGQDGYTF. In nucleotides, the CDR3 is TGTGCCAGCAGCAGAGGACAGGATGGCTACACCTTC.

By frequency in the sample, this clonotype is large. This rearrangement joins TRBV20-1 to TRBJ2-3; 8 nucleotides align to TRBD2. The CDR3 consists of 13 residues. After removal of 4 bases from V and 7 bases from J, the junction contained 7 bases not matched to a gene. Germline lookup yields CDR1 DFQATT and CDR2 SNEGSKA (reference sequence). The CDR3 sequence is CSANSGSRNTQYF. The CDR3 nucleotides read TGCAGTGCTAACAGCGGGAGCAGAAATACGCAGTATTTT.